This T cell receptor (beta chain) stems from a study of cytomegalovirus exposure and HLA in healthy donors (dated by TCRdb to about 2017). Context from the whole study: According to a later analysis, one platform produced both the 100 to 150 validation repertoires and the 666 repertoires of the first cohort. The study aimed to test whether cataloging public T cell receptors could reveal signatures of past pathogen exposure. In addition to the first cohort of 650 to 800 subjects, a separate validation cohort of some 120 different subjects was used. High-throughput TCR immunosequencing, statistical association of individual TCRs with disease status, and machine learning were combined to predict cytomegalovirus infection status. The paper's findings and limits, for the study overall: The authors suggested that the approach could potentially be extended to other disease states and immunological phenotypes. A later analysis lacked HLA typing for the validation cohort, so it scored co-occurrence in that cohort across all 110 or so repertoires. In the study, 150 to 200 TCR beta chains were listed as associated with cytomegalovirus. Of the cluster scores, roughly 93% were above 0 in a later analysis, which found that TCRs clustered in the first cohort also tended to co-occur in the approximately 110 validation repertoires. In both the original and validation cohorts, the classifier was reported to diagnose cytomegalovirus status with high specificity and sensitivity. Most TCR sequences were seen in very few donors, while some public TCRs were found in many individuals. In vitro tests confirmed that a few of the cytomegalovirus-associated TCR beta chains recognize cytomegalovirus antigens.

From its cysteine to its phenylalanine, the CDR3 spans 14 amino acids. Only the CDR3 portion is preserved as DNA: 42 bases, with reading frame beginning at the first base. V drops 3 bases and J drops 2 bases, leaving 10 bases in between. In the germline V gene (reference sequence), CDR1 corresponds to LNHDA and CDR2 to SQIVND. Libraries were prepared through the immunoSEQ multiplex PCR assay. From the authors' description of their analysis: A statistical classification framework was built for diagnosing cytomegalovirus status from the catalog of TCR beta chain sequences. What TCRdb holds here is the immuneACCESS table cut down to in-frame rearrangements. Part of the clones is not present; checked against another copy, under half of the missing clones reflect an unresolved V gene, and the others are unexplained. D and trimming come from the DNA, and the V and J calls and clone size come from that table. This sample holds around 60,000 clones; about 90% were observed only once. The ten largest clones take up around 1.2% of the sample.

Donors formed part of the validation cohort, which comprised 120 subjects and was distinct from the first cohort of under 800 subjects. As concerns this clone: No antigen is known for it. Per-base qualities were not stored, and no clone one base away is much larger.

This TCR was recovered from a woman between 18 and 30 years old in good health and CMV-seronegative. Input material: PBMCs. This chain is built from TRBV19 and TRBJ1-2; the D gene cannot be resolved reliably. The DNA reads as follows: TGTGCCAGTAGTATTCATGGGCCAAACTATGGCTACACCTTC. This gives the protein CASSIHGPNYGYTF. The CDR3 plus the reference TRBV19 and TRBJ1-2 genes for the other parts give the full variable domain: DGGITQSPKYLFRKEGQNVTLSCEQNLNHDAMYWYRQDPGQGLRLIYYSQIVNDFQKGDIAEGYSVSREKKESFPLTVTSAQKNPTAFYLCASSIHGPNYGYTFGSGTRLTVV.